This entry describes one T cell receptor beta chain. Produced via immunoSEQ multiplex PCR; TCRdb's table is partial and in-frame only. The sample comprises 200,000 or so clones, about 90% of which are singletons, and roughly 6% rests with the top ten. The data derive from a study of T cell responses to AZD1222 COVID-19 vaccine. The germline CDR1 and CDR2 sequences are KGHDR and SFDVKD. V lost 6 bases to trimming and J lost 3 bases; unmatched junction nucleotides: 2. CDR3 length equals 14 residues. This clonotype was sampled from an adult in good health. The material was peripheral blood, obtained on day 0 of AZD1222 vaccination. The V gene is TRBV24-1, the J gene TRBJ1-5; 9 bases align to TRBD1. The CDR3 nucleotides are TGTGCCACCAGTCGACAGGGGGACAATCAGCCCCAGCATTTT. It specifies CATSRQGDNQPQHF.